These 4 T cell receptor beta chains share one sample of origin, sequenced in a study of T cell responses to AZD1222 COVID-19 vaccine. Clones were sequenced by immunoSEQ multiplex PCR, and TCRdb holds only the in-frame ones, with some missing. The sample contains 150,000 or so clones, roughly nine tenths of which appear only once. The starting material was peripheral blood, obtained on day 0 of AZD1222 vaccination. Receptor source: an adult in good health.

This clone was detected a few times. The chain links TRBV6-2 or TRBV6-3 to TRBJ1-5; D gene ambiguous. The V end lost 2 bases, the J end lost 2 bases, and 1 base lay between the germline ends. The length of the CDR3 is 12 residues. Looked up from germline, CDR1 is MNHEY and CDR2 is SVGEGT. The CDR3 nucleotides read TGTGCCAGCAGTTACGGCAATCAGCCCCAGCATTTT. It specifies CASSYGNQPQHF.

The chain combines TRBV19 with TRBJ1-3; 7 positions agree with TRBD1. This CDR3 has 13 residues. Germline values: CDR1 LNHDA, CDR2 SQIVND (reference sequence). Germline trimming cut 7 bases from V and 8 bases from J; bases unmatched to any gene: 8. This chain's CDR3 is CASTQGRRDTIYF. CDR3 nucleotide sequence: TGTGCCAGTACACAGGGGCGCAGGGACACCATATATTTT.

This rearrangement joins TRBV7-3 to TRBJ2-1, with TRBD2 matching 12 bases. V lost 6 bases to trimming and J lost 7 bases; unmatched junction nucleotides: 1. Germline V gene data show CDR1 as SGHTA and CDR2 as FQGTGA. The CDR3 sequence is 13 residues long. In DNA form, the CDR3 reads TGTGCCAGCAGGACTAGCGGGAGTAATGAGCAGTTCTTC. It yields the protein CASRTSGSNEQFF.

V usage is TRBV24-1 and J usage is TRBJ2-3; D remains unclear. This CDR3 region has 13 residues. Germline assignment: CDR1 KGHDR and CDR2 SFDVKD. V lost 4 bases and J lost 2, with 6 bases in between. CDR3 sequence (DNA): TGTGCCACCAGTGAAGGCCCCACAGATACGCAGTATTTT. Protein: CATSEGPTDTQYF.